These 26 T cell receptor beta chains originate from one sample sequenced in a study of control samples from healthy donors and cancer patients (dated by TCRdb to 2020 to 2021). The library was prepared using the immunoSEQ multiplex PCR assay. TCRdb took over this immuneACCESS table, retaining in-frame rearrangements with V and J assigned. Such tables are incomplete; in checked studies, under half of the missing clones stem from an unresolved V gene, and the remainder is unexplained. Within this sample are 130,000 to 150,000 clones, with just under 95% of them counted one time only. The ten largest clones add up to 13% to 15% of the sample. Sequencing used PBMCs. These TCRs come from a man between 60 and 75 years old with colorectal cancer.

The chain couples TRBV3-1 (or the pseudogene TRBV3-2) to TRBJ2-1; TRBD2 might be the D (7 bases). The V gene's germline CDR1 is LGHDT and CDR2 YNNKEL (reference sequence). V lost 4 bases, J lost 9 bases, and 19 bases lay in between. The CDR3 loop spans 15 amino acids. CDR3 sequence (DNA): TGTGCCAGCAGCCGGGGGACGGGGGGCTTCACTGAGCAGTTCTTC. Its protein is CASSRGTGGFTEQFF.

The chain employs TRBV2 and TRBJ1-5, with D possibly being TRBD1 (5 bases). V lost 1 base to trimming and J lost 4 bases, with 8 bases between them. Germline loops: CDR1 SNHLY, CDR2 FYNNEI. The CDR3 is 14 amino acids. The DNA of the CDR3 is TGTGCCAGCAGTGAAGGCAGGGTTAATCAGCCCCAGCATTTT. Its translation is CASSEGRVNQPQHF. Drawing the rest from reference TRBV2 and TRBJ1-5, the complete variable domain is EPEVTQTPSHQVTQMGQEVILRCVPISNHLYFYWYRQILGQKVEFLVSFYNNEISEKSEIFDDQFSVERPDGSNFTLKIRSTKLEDSAMYFCASSEGRVNQPQHFGDGTRLSIL.

This chain links TRBV19 with TRBJ1-5; D call uncertain. The CDR3 is 15 residues long. CDR1 and CDR2 from the germline V gene are LNHDA and SQIVND (reference sequence). With 2 bases removed from V and 3 bases from J, the gap between germline ends came to 11 bases. This CDR3 reads CASSIRGSSNQPQHF. CDR3 sequence (DNA): TGTGCCAGTAGTATACGCGGGAGTTCCAATCAGCCCCAGCATTTT.

The genes are TRBV11-2 and TRBJ1-4; D gene ambiguous. Germline CDR1 and CDR2: SGHAT and FQNNGV. V shed 2 bases and J shed 8 bases, with 15 bases lying between them. The CDR3 is 15 residues long. CDR3 sequence: CASSLIRGMGEKLFF. Here the CDR3 DNA reads TGTGCCAGCAGCTTAATTCGAGGGATGGGGGAAAAACTGTTTTTT.

V gene TRBV6-1 combines with J gene TRBJ2-7, with 7 bases that match TRBD1. CDR1 and CDR2 (germline): MNHNS, SASEGT. CDR3 size: 15 residues. V lost 0 bases, J lost 7 bases, and 9 bases stayed unmatched. The CDR3 is CASSEAVTGEREQYF. The CDR3 DNA sequence: TGTGCCAGCAGTGAAGCTGTCACAGGGGAAAGGGAGCAGTACTTC.

V gene TRBV24-1 combines with J gene TRBJ2-1; 7 nucleotides agree with TRBD2. The V segment lost 3 bases and the J segment 1 base; nucleotides outside the gene matches: 8. In germline, CDR1 is KGHDR, CDR2 SFDVKD. The CDR3 runs 17 residues. CDR3 residues: CATSDAQARGSYNEQFF. In DNA, the CDR3 is TGTGCCACCAGTGATGCGCAGGCGCGGGGGTCCTACAATGAGCAGTTCTTC.

The CDR3 sequence: CASSGQGIANTGELFF. CDR3 nucleotides: TGTGCCAGCAGCGGACAGGGGATAGCGAACACCGGGGAGCTGTTTTTT. The chain joins TRBV2 to TRBJ2-2, with TRBD1 matching 9 bases. There are 16 residues in the CDR3. The germline gives CDR1 SNHLY, CDR2 FYNNEI. Losses at the gene ends were 6 bases for V and 0 bases for J; bases not matched to a gene: 5.

V gene TRBV6-2 or TRBV6-3 combines with J gene TRBJ1-2; TRBD1 matches 7 bases. This CDR3 comprises 17 residues. Germline loops: CDR1 MNHEY, CDR2 SVGEGT. Trimming cost V 0 bases and J 1 base; bases outside gene matches: 8. The CDR3 region has the DNA TGTGCCAGCAGTTACTCTCCACAGGGGCGCTTTAACTATGGCTACACCTTC. Its translation is CASSYSPQGRFNYGYTF.

The V gene is TRBV7-2, the J gene TRBJ2-5; the match to TRBD1 covers 11 bases. The CDR3 consists of 15 residues. Germline-derived CDR1 and CDR2 are SGHTA and FQGNSA. V was pared by 3 bases and J by 4 bases, with 4 bases of the junction left unmatched. This CDR3 is CASSFLGQGGETQYF. The CDR3 DNA reads TGTGCCAGCAGCTTCCTGGGACAGGGGGGAGAGACCCAGTACTTC.

The chain links TRBV3-1 (or the pseudogene TRBV3-2) to TRBJ1-4; D gene uncertain. CDR3 length: 14 residues. Trimming stripped 0 bases from V and 8 bases from J, with 10 bases between. The V gene's germline CDR1 is LGHDT and CDR2 YNNKEL (reference sequence). This CDR3 is CASSQEGWNEKLFF. In nucleotides, the CDR3 is TGTGCCAGCAGCCAAGAGGGATGGAACGAAAAACTGTTTTTT.

The rearrangement links TRBV5-1 to TRBJ1-5; 8 nucleotides line up with TRBD1. This CDR3 contains 15 residues. V lost 4 bases to trimming and J lost 6 bases; unmatched junction nucleotides: 9. From germline, CDR1 is SGHRS and CDR2 YFSETQ. Written as DNA, the CDR3 is TGCGCCAGCAGCATCCAGGGGGCGCATGGTCAGCCCCAGCATTTT. As protein: CASSIQGAHGQPQHF.

The chain links TRBV6-5 to TRBJ2-3, with D tentatively TRBD2 (5 bases). V lost 8 bases, J lost 8 bases, and 20 bases lay in between. CDR1 and CDR2 from the germline V gene are MNHEY and SVGAGI. The length of the CDR3 is 14 residues. CDR3 DNA sequence: TGTGCCAGCCGCCTCGTCGCCCCTGAGGGTACGCAGTATTTT. Its protein is CASRLVAPEGTQYF.

This chain uses TRBV19 with TRBJ1-1; D is undetermined. The CDR3 has 14 amino acids. Germline CDR1 LNHDA, CDR2 SQIVND (reference sequence). V was clipped by 4 bases and J by 4 bases, with 13 bases between them. The DNA of the CDR3 is TGTGCCAGTAGTACAGTTGATTCGGCCACTGAAGCTTTCTTT. It yields the protein CASSTVDSATEAFF.

This clone was seen just once. V usage is TRBV7-9 and J usage is TRBJ2-3, with D maybe TRBD2 (5 bases). The V gene's germline CDR1 is SEHNR and CDR2 FQNEAQ (reference sequence). The V end was cut by 5 bases, the J end by 6 bases, with 12 bases between. This CDR3 contains 13 residues. The CDR3 region has the DNA TGTGCCAGCAGCAGGCAACTAGATGATACGCAGTATTTT. It is translated as CASSRQLDDTQYF. Looking up the rest from reference TRBV7-9 and TRBJ2-3 gives the full variable domain: DTGVSQNPRHKITKRGQNVTFRCDPISEHNRLYWYRQTLGQGPEFLTYFQNEAQLEKSRLLSDRFSAERPKGSFSTLEIQRTEQGDSAMYLCASSRQLDDTQYFGPGTRLTVL.

The rearrangement joins TRBV27 to TRBJ1-5; D gene ambiguous. This CDR3 is 13 amino acids long. Trimming left V 6 bases short and J 6 bases short, with 12 bases between. In germline, CDR1 is MNHEY, CDR2 SMNVEV (reference sequence). Written as DNA, the CDR3 is TGTGCCAGCAGCCGGGAGGTCGGTCAGCCCCAGCATTTT. Its protein product is CASSREVGQPQHF.

The CDR3 region is CASSVPGQPEAFF. The CDR3 region has the DNA TGTGCCAGCAGTGTGCCGGGACAGCCAGAAGCTTTCTTT. The V and J genes are TRBV27 and TRBJ1-1, with TRBD1 matching over 7 bases. Looked up from germline, CDR1 is MNHEY and CDR2 is SMNVEV (reference sequence). The J segment lost 8 bases and the V segment lost 5 bases, leaving 8 bases of the junction unmatched. CDR3 size: 13 residues.

This chain connects TRBV19 to TRBJ1-1, with D perhaps matching TRBD1 (6 bases). The V gene's germline CDR1 is LNHDA and CDR2 SQIVND (reference sequence). The CDR3 consists of 14 residues. Trimming left V 5 bases short and J 3 bases short, with 13 bases between. The CDR3 is CASSWDQGYTEAFF. Written as DNA, the CDR3 is TGTGCCAGTAGTTGGGATCAGGGGTACACTGAAGCTTTCTTT.

The chain recombines TRBV10-3 with TRBJ2-7, with D possibly being TRBD2 (5 bases). Per germline, CDR1 ENHRY and CDR2 SYGVKD. The CDR3 runs to 10 residues. Between the trimmed V and J ends, which lost 8 bases and 5 bases, there was a span of 7 bases. This CDR3 reads CAIGGHEQYF. The DNA of the CDR3 is TGTGCCATCGGCGGGCACGAGCAGTACTTC.

This clone was detected once. The gene calls are TRBV19 and TRBJ1-5, with D unresolved. The germline V and J ends were trimmed by 5 bases and 4 bases, with 9 bases remaining between them. Germline-derived CDR1 and CDR2 are LNHDA and SQIVND (reference sequence). The CDR3 is 13 amino acids. The CDR3 region has the DNA TGTGCCAGTAGTCCCGGTCTTAATCAGCCCCAGCATTTT. This encodes CASSPGLNQPQHF.

The V and J genes are TRBV24-1 and TRBJ1-5, with TRBD1 matching 7 bases. There are 14 residues in the CDR3. Germline values: CDR1 KGHDR, CDR2 SFDVKD. V trimming: 11 bases; J trimming: 2 bases; junction bases outside the gene matches: 8. The CDR3 region is CAIHYRGGNQPQHF. As DNA, the CDR3 is TGTGCCATCCACTACAGGGGAGGCAATCAGCCCCAGCATTTT.

This clone was observed once. CDR3 nucleotides: TGCAGCGTTGAAGAGGCGGGGGGGGATTCCTACGAGCAGTACTTC. It specifies CSVEEAGGDSYEQYF. The chain employs TRBV29-1 and TRBJ2-7; 9 bases are shared with TRBD2. The germline CDR1 and CDR2 sequences are SQVTM and ANQGSEA. This CDR3 spans 15 amino acids. The V segment lost 0 bases and the J segment 1 base; nucleotides outside the gene matches: 4.

The rearrangement joins TRBV11-2 to TRBJ2-5, with 7 nucleotides matching TRBD2. In germline, CDR1 is SGHAT, CDR2 FQNNGV. V was clipped by 5 bases and J by 4 bases; unmatched bases: 7. This CDR3 spans 14 amino acids. For the CDR3, the DNA is TGTGCCAGCAGCCCCTGGACTAGTCGAGAGACCCAGTACTTC. Translation: CASSPWTSRETQYF.

This rearrangement joins TRBV10-3 to TRBJ1-1; a possible D gene is TRBD1 (5 bases). The CDR3 consists of 14 residues. V was clipped by 7 bases and J by 6 bases, with 18 bases between them. Germline loops: CDR1 ENHRY, CDR2 SYGVKD. CDR3 DNA: TGTGCCATCAATATACGAGGACAAAACGCTGAAGCTTTCTTT. This translates into CAINIRGQNAEAFF.

The rearrangement uses TRBV30 and TRBJ2-5; D gene uncertain. This CDR3 has 14 amino acids. Germline V lookup: CDR1 GTSNPN, CDR2 SVGIG (reference sequence). Trimming stripped 3 bases from V and 0 bases from J, with 11 bases between. The CDR3 DNA reads as TGTGCCTGGAGGTCTCGGTCTCACCAAGAGACCCAGTACTTC. This gives the protein CAWRSRSHQETQYF.

V usage is TRBV18 and J usage is TRBJ2-3; 10 bases are shared with TRBD2. CDR1 is KGHSH and CDR2 is LQKENI in the germline V gene. The CDR3 spans 15 residues. Trimming at V came to 3 bases and at J to 2 bases, leaving 2 bases not matched to a gene. The CDR3 DNA is TGTGCCAGCTCACCGCTAGCGGGAGTCACAGATACGCAGTATTTT. It codes for CASSPLAGVTDTQYF.

The rearrangement uses TRBV7-2 and TRBJ2-3, with 8 bases fitting TRBD2. From germline, CDR1 is SGHTA and CDR2 FQGNSA. Trimming removed 5 bases from V and 2 bases from J; junction bases left unmatched: 3. This CDR3 spans 14 amino acids. The CDR3 spells CASSRGGFTDTQYF. The DNA of the CDR3 is TGTGCCAGCAGCCGCGGGGGGTTCACAGATACGCAGTATTTT.